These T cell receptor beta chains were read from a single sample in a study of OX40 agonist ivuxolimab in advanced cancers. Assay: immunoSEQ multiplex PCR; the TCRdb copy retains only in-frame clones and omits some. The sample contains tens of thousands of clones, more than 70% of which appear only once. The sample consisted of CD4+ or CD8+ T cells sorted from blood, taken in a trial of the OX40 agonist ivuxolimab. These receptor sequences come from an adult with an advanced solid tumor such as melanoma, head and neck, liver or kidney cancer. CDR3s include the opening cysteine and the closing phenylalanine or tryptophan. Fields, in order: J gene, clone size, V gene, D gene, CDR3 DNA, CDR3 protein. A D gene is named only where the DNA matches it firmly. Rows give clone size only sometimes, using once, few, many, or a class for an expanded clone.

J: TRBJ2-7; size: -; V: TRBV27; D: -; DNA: TGTGCCAGCAGTCCCGACCCCCGTGTACAGGCCTACGAGCAGTACTTC; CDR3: CASSPDPRVQAYEQYF
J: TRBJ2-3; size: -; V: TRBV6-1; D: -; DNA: TGTGCCAGCAGGATTACGGGAGGAGGGGGAGATACGCAGTATTTT; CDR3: CASRITGGGGDTQYF
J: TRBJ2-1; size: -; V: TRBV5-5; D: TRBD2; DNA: TGTGCCAGCAGCTCCGGTACTAGCGGGAGGGCCTACAATGAGCAGTTCTTC; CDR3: CASSSGTSGRAYNEQFF
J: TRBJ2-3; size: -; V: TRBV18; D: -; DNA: TGTGCCAGCTCTTTGGGGGTGAGGACAGATACGCAGTATTTT; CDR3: CASSLGVRTDTQYF
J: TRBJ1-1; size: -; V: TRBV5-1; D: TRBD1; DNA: TGCGCCAGCAGCCCCGATCCTGGACAGGGTCAAGAAGCTTTCTTT; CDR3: CASSPDPGQGQEAFF
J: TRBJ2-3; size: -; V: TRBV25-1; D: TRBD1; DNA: TGTGCCAGCAGTAGGGGACAGAACACAGATACGCAGTATTTT; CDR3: CASSRGQNTDTQYF
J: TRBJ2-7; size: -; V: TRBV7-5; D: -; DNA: TGTGTCAGAAGCTTAACCCCAGGACAGGGTTTAAGGGACTACGAGCAGTACTTC; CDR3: CVRSLTPGQGLRDYEQYF
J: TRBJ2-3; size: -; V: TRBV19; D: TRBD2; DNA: TGTGCCAGTAGTCCGCTACTAGCGGAGCTCACAGATACGCAGTATTTT; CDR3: CASSPLLAELTDTQYF
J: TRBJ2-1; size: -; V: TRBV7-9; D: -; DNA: TGTGCCAGCAGCGACCGACTAAGCTCCTACAATGAGCAGTTCTTC; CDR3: CASSDRLSSYNEQFF
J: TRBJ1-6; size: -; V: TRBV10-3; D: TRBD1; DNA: TGTGCCACCGGGGGACAGAGTAATTCACCCCTCCACTTT; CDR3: CATGGQSNSPLHF
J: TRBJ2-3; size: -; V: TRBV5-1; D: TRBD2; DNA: TGCGCCAGCAGCTCCAATAGCGGGACCTACACAGATACGCAGTATTTT; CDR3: CASSSNSGTYTDTQYF
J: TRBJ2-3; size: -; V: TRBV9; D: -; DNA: TGTGCCAGCAGCGTAGGTTCACCGGATACGCAGTATTTT; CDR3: CASSVGSPDTQYF
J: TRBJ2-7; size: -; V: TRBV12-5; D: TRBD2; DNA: TGTGCTAGTGGTTTGGTAGGGGGACTAGCGGGAGAGGCCTACGAGCAGTACTTC; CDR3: CASGLVGGLAGEAYEQYF
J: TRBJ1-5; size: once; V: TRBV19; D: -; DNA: TGTGCCAGTGTTGACAGGTTAAGCAATCAGCCCCAGCATTTT; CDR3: CASVDRLSNQPQHF
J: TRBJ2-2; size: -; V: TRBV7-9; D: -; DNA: TGTGCCAGCAGCTTAGTGGCAGTGAACACCGGGGAGCTGTTTTTT; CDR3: CASSLVAVNTGELFF
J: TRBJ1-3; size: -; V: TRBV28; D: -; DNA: TGTGCCAGCAACCTAAAGACAGGAAACACCATATATTTT; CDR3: CASNLKTGNTIYF
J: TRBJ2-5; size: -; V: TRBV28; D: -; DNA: TGTGCCAGCAGTAGGGAGACCCAGTACTTC; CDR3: CASSRETQYF
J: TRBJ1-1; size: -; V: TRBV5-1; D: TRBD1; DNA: TGCGCCAGCAGCTCTAAACCCCATGGGACAGAGACTGAAGCTTTCTTT; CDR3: CASSSKPHGTETEAFF
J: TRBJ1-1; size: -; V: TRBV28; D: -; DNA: TGTGCCAGCAGTTTGCACGTTGAAGCTTTCTTT; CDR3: CASSLHVEAFF
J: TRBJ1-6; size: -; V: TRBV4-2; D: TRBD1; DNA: TGTGCCAGCAGCCAAGAGGGACAGACCAATTCACCCCTCCACTTT; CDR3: CASSQEGQTNSPLHF
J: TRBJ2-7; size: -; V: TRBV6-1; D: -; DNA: TGTGCCAGCAGTGTTGGCTATATTTCCTACGAGCAGTACTTC; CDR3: CASSVGYISYEQYF
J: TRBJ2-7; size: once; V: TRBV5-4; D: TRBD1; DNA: TGTGCCAGCAGCCATGGGACAGGGTTTGCCTACGAGCAGTACTTC; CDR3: CASSHGTGFAYEQYF
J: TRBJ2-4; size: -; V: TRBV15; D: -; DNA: TGTGCCACCAGCAGAGGAGGGATTGTTAAAAACATTCAGTACTTC; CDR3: CATSRGGIVKNIQYF
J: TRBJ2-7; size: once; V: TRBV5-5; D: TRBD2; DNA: TGTGCCAGCAGCTTGGTAGCTAGCGGGTCTCTTAGCTCCTACGAGCAGTACTTC; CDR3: CASSLVASGSLSSYEQYF
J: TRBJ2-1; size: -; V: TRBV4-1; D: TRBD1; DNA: TGCGCCAGCAGCCAAGAAAGGGGGCTGGGGGACTACAATGAGCAGTTCTTC; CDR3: CASSQERGLGDYNEQFF
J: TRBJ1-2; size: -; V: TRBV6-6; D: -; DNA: TGTGCCAGCAGTTCCTCTGACACTCCGGGCTACACCTTC; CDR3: CASSSSDTPGYTF
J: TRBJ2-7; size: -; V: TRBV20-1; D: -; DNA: TGCAGTGCGAGAGACTCCTACGAGCAGTACTTC; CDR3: CSARDSYEQYF
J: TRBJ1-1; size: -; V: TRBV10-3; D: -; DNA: TGTGCCACTGGACAGAACACTGAAGCTTTCTTT; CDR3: CATGQNTEAFF
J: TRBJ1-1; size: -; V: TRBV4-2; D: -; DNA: TGTGCCAGCAGCCCTAGGGAGGGGATGGACACTGAAGCTTTCTTT; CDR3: CASSPREGMDTEAFF
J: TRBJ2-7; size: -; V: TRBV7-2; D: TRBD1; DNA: TGTGCCAGCAGCCCCAATCCGCAGGGGGTCTACGAGCAGTACTTC; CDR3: CASSPNPQGVYEQYF
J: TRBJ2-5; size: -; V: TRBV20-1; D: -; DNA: TGCAGTTCGGGGGCGCGGGAGACCCAGTACTTC; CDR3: CSSGARETQYF
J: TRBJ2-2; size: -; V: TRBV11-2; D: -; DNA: TGTGCCAGCAGCTTAATCCAGAACCTAAACACCGGGGAGCTGTTTTTT; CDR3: CASSLIQNLNTGELFF
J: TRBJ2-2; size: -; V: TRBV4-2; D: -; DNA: TGTGCCAGCAGCCAAGTCCCAGGGGGCGCACCGGGAGGGCTGTTTTTT; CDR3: CASSQVPGGAPGGLFF
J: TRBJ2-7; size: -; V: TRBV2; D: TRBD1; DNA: TGTGCCAGCAGTGTTGGTCAGGGGGCCTACGAGCAGTACTTC; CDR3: CASSVGQGAYEQYF
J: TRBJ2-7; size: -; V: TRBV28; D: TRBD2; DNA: TGTGCCAGCAGTTTATTTGACCTAGCGGGAGCCTACGAGCAGTACTTC; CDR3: CASSLFDLAGAYEQYF
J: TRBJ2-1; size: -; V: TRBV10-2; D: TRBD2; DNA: TGCGCCAGCAGTGAGTCGGCTGGGACTAGCGGCTACAATGAGCAGTTCTTC; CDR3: CASSESAGTSGYNEQFF
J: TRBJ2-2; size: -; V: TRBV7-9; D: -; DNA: TGTGCGGGGGGCCAAACCCAATCCGTCGGGGAGCTGTTTTTT; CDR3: CAGGQTQSVGELFF
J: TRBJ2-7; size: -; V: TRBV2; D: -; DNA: TGTGCCAGCAGTGAATTGGGGATTCCCGCCTACGAGCAGTACTTC; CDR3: CASSELGIPAYEQYF
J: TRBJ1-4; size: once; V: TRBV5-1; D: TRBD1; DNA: TGCGCCAGCAGCACCGGGACAGGGGGAGAAAAACTGTTTTTT; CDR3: CASSTGTGGEKLFF